A selection of T cell receptor beta chains follows, all from one sample in a study of PD-L1 blockade in urothelial cancer. Produced via immunoSEQ multiplex PCR; TCRdb's table is partial and in-frame only. This sample has 50,000 or so clones, with about 87% found just once. The specimen was PBMCs, collected around atezolizumab (anti-PD-L1) treatment. These receptors came from a man in his forties or fifties with urothelial cancer. CDR3s leave out the opening cysteine and the closing phenylalanine or tryptophan.

TRBV30	TRBJ2-2	AFLGRNTGELF
TRBV11-3	TRBJ2-1	ASSSLAGAYNEQF
TRBV7-8	TRBJ1-1	ASSLAGGGVAF
TRBV5-4	TRBJ2-5	ASSLSGTETQY
TRBV5-4	TRBJ2-2	ASSRVAENTGELF
TRBV5-1	TRBJ2-1	ASSFWTSGTNEQF
TRBV11-3	TRBJ2-1	ASSFGSYNEQF
TRBV4-1	TRBJ2-5	ASSQVGTGQETQY
TRBV5-6	TRBJ2-7	ASSGGIAYEQY
TRBV4-2	TRBJ2-1	ASSLMTGGAPDEQF
TRBV7-2	TRBJ2-1	ASSLVNNEQF
TRBV21-1	TRBJ2-7	ASSFPGLAASYEQY
TRBV11-2	TRBJ1-2	ASRLDGAYGYT
TRBV30	TRBJ1-2	AWTLTNYGYT
TRBV5-1	TRBJ2-2	ASSLTQVLF
TRBV19	TRBJ2-3	ASRGPNTDTQY
TRBV7-3	TRBJ2-7	ASSSGPQGKQY
TRBV5-6	TRBJ2-1	ASSLRGLAGLKEF
TRBV4-2	TRBJ2-1	ASSQDREQF
TRBV18	TRBJ1-1	ASSPPQGGNTEAF
TRBV9	TRBJ1-2	ASSVLAGNYGYT
TRBV5-1	TRBJ1-1	ASSLGTGRNDEAF
TRBV18	TRBJ2-1	ASSPQHGGNEQF
TRBV25-1	TRBJ1-2	ASSVKRGYGYT
TRBV4-1	TRBJ2-1	ASSLSGNTYNEQF
TRBV19	TRBJ2-1	ATMGRDYNEQF
TRBV7-9	TRBJ1-2	ASSKSELGGYT
TRBV28	TRBJ2-7	ASSWDSPYEQY
TRBV25-1	TRBJ2-7	ASSDPSAVLAGVDEQY
TRBV15	TRBJ1-5	ATSSSGDRQPQH
TRBV28	TRBJ2-3	ASSFQREATDTQY
TRBV7-2	TRBJ2-1	ASSLGGEDNEQF
TRBV30	TRBJ2-3	AWSLPGRDTDTQY
TRBV7-9	TRBJ2-5	ASVAGVASGAQY
TRBV5-1	TRBJ2-7	ASSLPSSSYEQY
TRBV28	TRBJ1-5	ASSLHLGQGTQPQH
TRBV7-2	TRBJ2-6	ASSRSGANVLT
TRBV11-2	TRBJ2-3	ASSPNSGSGTQY
TRBV25-1	TRBJ1-4	ATGTSSLKTGTNEKLF
TRBV6-4	TRBJ2-2	ASSRLAGTTGELF
TRBV7-9	TRBJ2-2	ASSSTSGTAGELF
TRBV30	TRBJ2-2	ARALATSAYTGELF
TRBV14	TRBJ1-1	ASSQIRGWDTEAF
TRBV9	TRBJ2-1	ASSVAPGLAGGSYNEQF
TRBV7-7	TRBJ2-7	ASSLAPTALDEQY
TRBV5-1	TRBJ1-2	ASSPDTANYGYT
TRBV4-1	TRBJ2-1	ASSHRGLAGEYNEQF
TRBV15	TRBJ2-7	ATSRAGGQPYEQY